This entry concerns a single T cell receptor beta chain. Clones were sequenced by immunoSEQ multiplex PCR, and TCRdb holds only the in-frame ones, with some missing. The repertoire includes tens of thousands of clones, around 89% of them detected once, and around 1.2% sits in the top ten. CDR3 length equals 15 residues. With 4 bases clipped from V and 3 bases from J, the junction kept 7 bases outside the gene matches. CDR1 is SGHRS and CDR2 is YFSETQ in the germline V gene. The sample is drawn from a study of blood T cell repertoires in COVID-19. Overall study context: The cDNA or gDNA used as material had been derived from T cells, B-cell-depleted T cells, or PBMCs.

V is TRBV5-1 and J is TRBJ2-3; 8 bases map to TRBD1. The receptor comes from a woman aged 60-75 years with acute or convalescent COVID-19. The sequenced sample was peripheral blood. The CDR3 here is CASSAGQEGTDTQYF. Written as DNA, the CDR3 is TGCGCCAGCAGCGCGGGACAGGAGGGGACAGATACGCAGTATTTT.